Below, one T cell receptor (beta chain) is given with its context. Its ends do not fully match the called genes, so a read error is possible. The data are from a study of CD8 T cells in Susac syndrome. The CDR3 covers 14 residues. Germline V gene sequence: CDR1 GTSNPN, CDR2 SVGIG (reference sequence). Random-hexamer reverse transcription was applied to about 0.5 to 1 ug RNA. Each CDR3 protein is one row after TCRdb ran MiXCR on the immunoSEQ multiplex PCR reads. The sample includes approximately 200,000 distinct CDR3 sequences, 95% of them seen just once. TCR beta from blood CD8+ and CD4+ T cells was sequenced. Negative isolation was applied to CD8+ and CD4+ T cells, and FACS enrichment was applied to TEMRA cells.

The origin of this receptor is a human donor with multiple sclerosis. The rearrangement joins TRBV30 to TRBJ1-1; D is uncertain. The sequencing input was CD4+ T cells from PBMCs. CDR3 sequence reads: CAWASFKRRTEAFF. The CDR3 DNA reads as TGTGCCTGGGCATCCTTCAAACGACGGACTGAGGCTTTCTTT.